Below, 8 T cell receptor beta chains from the same sample are listed, as sequenced in a study of T cell changes during pregnancy in multiple sclerosis (dated by TCRdb to between 2019 and 2020). Receptor amplification or capture employed the immunoSEQ multiplex PCR assay. TCRdb carries this immuneACCESS record with in-frame sequences only. Its versions omit some clonotypes, under half of them owing to an unresolved V gene in the studies checked, with the rest unexplained. This sample gives tens of thousands of clones in total; about 89% of them show up just once. The top ten clonotypes cover around 3.2% of the sample. The sequencing used CD4+ T cells from peripheral blood mononuclear cells, collected in the first trimester of pregnancy. The receptor source for this set is a female donor in good health, enrolled as a control in a pregnancy study.

This chain uses TRBV5-6 with TRBJ2-3; weak D call: TRBD2 (5 bases). The CDR3 spans 13 residues. V lost 7 bases and J lost 1, with 10 bases in between. CDR1 is SGHDT and CDR2 is YYEEEE in the germline V gene. In DNA form, the CDR3 reads TGTGCCAGCTTCTGGGGAGGCACAGATACGCAGTATTTT. It codes for CASFWGGTDTQYF.

This rearrangement joins TRBV5-5 to TRBJ1-2; TRBD1 matches 7 bases. This CDR3 has 15 amino acids. The ends lost 4 bases at V and 4 bases at J; junction bases unmatched: 10. From germline, CDR1 is SGHKS and CDR2 YYEKEE (reference sequence). This CDR3 reads CASSPWGRGAYGYTF. CDR3 coding DNA: TGTGCCAGCAGCCCCTGGGGCAGGGGGGCCTATGGCTACACCTTC.

This clone was recorded once. The chain carries TRBV4-1 and TRBJ1-1, with 8 positions matching TRBD1. The CDR3 totals 15 residues. With 1 base clipped from V and 8 bases from J, the junction kept 9 bases outside the gene matches. Germline assignment: CDR1 MGHRA and CDR2 YSYEKL. CDR3: CASSQAVDRAVEAFF. The DNA of the CDR3 is TGCGCCAGCAGCCAAGCAGTGGACAGGGCGGTCGAAGCTTTCTTT.

The V and J genes are TRBV5-1 and TRBJ2-3; TRBD2 agrees at 15 bases. V shed 5 bases and J 4 bases; nucleotides not matched to a gene: 8. The CDR3 is made up of 17 amino acids. Germline-derived CDR1 and CDR2 are SGHRS and YFSETQ. The chain's CDR3 is CASRDGLAGGTSDTQYF. CDR3 DNA sequence: TGCGCCAGCAGGGACGGACTAGCGGGAGGGACCTCAGATACGCAGTATTTT.

The J gene is TRBJ2-1, the V gene TRBV19; TRBD2 aligns across 8 bases. V lost 7 bases to trimming and J lost 8 bases; unmatched junction nucleotides: 16. Germline V gene sequence: CDR1 LNHDA, CDR2 SQIVND (reference sequence). The CDR3 extends over 16 amino acids. CDR3 region: CASTQSGRGASYEQFF. The CDR3, as DNA: TGTGCCAGTACCCAGTCGGGGCGGGGGGCCTCATATGAGCAGTTCTTC.

This clone has only one observation. The chain couples TRBV19 to TRBJ1-2, with TRBD1 matching 9 bases. V lost 5 bases to trimming and J lost 7 bases; unmatched junction nucleotides: 14. Germline V gene sequence: CDR1 LNHDA, CDR2 SQIVND (reference sequence). This CDR3 is 16 amino acids long. The CDR3 DNA follows: TGTGCCAGTAGTTTTCATCCGGGACAGGGTGACGGTGGCTACACCTTC. Amino acids: CASSFHPGQGDGGYTF.

The chain carries TRBV5-1 and TRBJ2-7, with D possibly being TRBD2 (5 bases). CDR3 length: 13 residues. With 5 bases removed from V and 6 bases from J, the gap between germline ends came to 15 bases. Germline CDR1 and CDR2: SGHRS and YFSETQ. The chain's CDR3 is CASSQRVDGEQYF. The CDR3 nucleotides read TGCGCCAGCAGTCAGAGGGTAGATGGCGAGCAGTACTTC. Variable domain in full (rest from reference TRBV5-1 and TRBJ2-7): KAGVTQTPRYLIKTRGQQVTLSCSPISGHRSVSWYQQTPGQGLQFLFEYFSETQRNKGNFPGRFSGRQFSNSRSEMNVSTLELGDSALYLCASSQRVDGEQYFGPGTRLTVT.

This clone was seen a single time. For the CDR3, the DNA is TGTGCCAGCAGCACAGGGTACGTGTCTGGAAACACCATATATTTT. Translating it yields CASSTGYVSGNTIYF. This chain uses TRBV6-6 with TRBJ1-3; a weak D match, TRBD1 (6 bases). The CDR3 spans 15 residues. V dropped 6 bases and J dropped 1 base, with 13 bases sitting between them. The germline V gene has CDR1 MNHNY and CDR2 SVGAGI (reference sequence).